The rows below give T cell receptor beta chains drawn from one sample of a study of response to subunit inactivated influenza vaccine. In TCRdb, the RT-PCR reads were re-called with MiXCR into one record per CDR3 protein. The sample records about 650,000 distinct CDR3 sequences, approximately 14% being singletons. The sample was PBMCs from blood, taken approximately 12 days after vaccination. The origin of the receptors is a man aged 50 to 60 who received an inactivated influenza vaccine. Each CDR3 is given with its conserved first and last residue. Size values are once, few and many counts, or a class for expanded clones, and some rows have none.

v_call	clone_size	cdr3_aa
TRBV15	few	CATSPPRPGKPQWGSYEQYF
TRBV24-1	many	CATSDPGHHETGELFF
TRBV20-1	-	CSARDGGQGPHYEQYF
TRBV20-1	-	CSARGGTGFQPQHF
TRBV4-2	few	CASSQYLTPDRGQVQYF
TRBV15	-	CATSDLDKETQYF
TRBV3-1	few	CASSRVGEDTEAFF
TRBV6-1	few	CASSVTENIQYF
TRBV6-5	-	CASSYRGREGPQHF
TRBV5-1	many	CASSSGGRAPTYEQYF
TRBV29-1	few	CSVEGGVNEQYF
TRBV10-3	few	CAISEFSAETQYF
TRBV3-1	-	CPSSCRTSLTNTGELFF